These 20 T cell receptor beta chains came from one sample sequenced in a study of blood T cell repertoires in COVID-19. The data were produced by immunoSEQ multiplex PCR, yet TCRdb's version contains in-frame clones alone and is incomplete. The table lists some 48,000 clones, 80% to 90% of them singletons. Material: peripheral blood. These receptors originate from an elderly woman with COVID-19, enrolled during active disease.

This rearrangement joins TRBV7-2 to TRBJ1-2; D remains unclear. The CDR3 is made up of 13 amino acids. Germline values: CDR1 SGHTA, CDR2 FQGNSA. V shed 5 bases and J shed 4 bases, with 11 bases lying between them. CDR3 sequence (DNA): TGTGCCAGCAGCCAGGACTACCGCTATGGCTACACCTTC. It is translated as CASSQDYRYGYTF.

V usage is TRBV19 and J usage is TRBJ1-2; no clear D. V lost 3 bases to trimming and J lost 4 bases, with 9 bases between them. This CDR3 is built from 13 residues. The V gene's germline CDR1 is LNHDA and CDR2 SQIVND (reference sequence). The DNA for the CDR3 is TGTGCCAGTAGTATCGGACTAACCTATGGCTACACCTTC. This sequence encodes CASSIGLTYGYTF.

The chain couples TRBV5-1 to TRBJ2-7; D is ambiguous. Trimming removed 1 base from V and 3 bases from J, with 11 bases in between. The CDR3 runs 14 residues. The germline V gene has CDR1 SGHRS and CDR2 YFSETQ. The CDR3 bases are TGCGCCAGCAGCTTGAGTAACAGCAACTACGAGCAGTACTTC. It specifies CASSLSNSNYEQYF. The full variable domain, with the rest looked up from reference TRBV5-1 and TRBJ2-7, is KAGVTQTPRYLIKTRGQQVTLSCSPISGHRSVSWYQQTPGQGLQFLFEYFSETQRNKGNFPGRFSGRQFSNSRSEMNVSTLELGDSALYLCASSLSNSNYEQYFGPGTRLTVT.

The V gene is TRBV28, the J gene TRBJ2-7; TRBD2 matches 8 bases. This CDR3 comprises 15 residues. The germline CDR1 and CDR2 sequences are MDHEN and SYDVKM. Germline trimming cut 3 bases from V and 1 base from J; bases unmatched to any gene: 5. CDR3 nucleotides: TGTGCCAGCAGTTTTACTCGGGGGGGGTCCTACGAGCAGTACTTC. As protein: CASSFTRGGSYEQYF.

V and J are TRBV5-5 and TRBJ2-3; 7 nucleotides agree with TRBD2. This CDR3 is built from 16 residues. V shed 2 bases and J 6 bases; nucleotides not matched to a gene: 12. Germline loops: CDR1 SGHKS, CDR2 YYEKEE (reference sequence). The CDR3 loop is CASSLQTSRMKDTQYF. For the CDR3, the DNA is TGTGCCAGCAGCTTACAGACTAGCCGAATGAAGGATACGCAGTATTTT.

Comment on this clone: One end of the junction fails to match germline, which may point to a read error. The chain links TRBV5-1 to TRBJ2-2; TRBD1 matches at 10 bases. Germline CDR1 reads SGHRS; CDR2 reads YFSETQ. The CDR3 loop spans 15 amino acids. This chain's CDR3 is CASTLTGGPVGELFF. CDR3 DNA: TGCGCCAGCACCTTGACAGGGGGCCCGGTCGGGGAGCTGTTTTTT. The full variable domain, its missing parts supplied by reference TRBV5-1 and TRBJ2-2, is KAGVTQTPRYLIKTRGQQVTLSCSPISGHRSVSWYQQTPGQGLQFLFEYFSETQRNKGNFPGRFSGRQFSNSRSEMNVSTLELGDSALYLCASTLTGGPVGELFFGEGSRLTVL.

This clone was counted between two and nine times. At the DNA level, this CDR3 is encoded by other sequences in the same sample as well. V is TRBV18 and J is TRBJ1-6; tentative D call: TRBD1 (5 bases). The CDR3 is made up of 13 amino acids. Germline loops: CDR1 KGHSH, CDR2 LQKENI. V shed 6 bases and J shed 5 bases, with 8 bases lying between them. This CDR3 reads CASSQQDNSPLHF. The CDR3 nucleotides read TGTGCCAGCTCTCAACAGGATAATTCACCCCTCCACTTT.

This chain links TRBV7-2 with TRBJ2-1, with 12 bases aligning to TRBD2. From germline, CDR1 is SGHTA and CDR2 FQGNSA. This CDR3 contains 15 residues. V was pared by 1 base and J by 9 bases, with 4 bases of the junction left unmatched. CDR3 bases: TGTGCCAGCAGCTTAGAACTAGCGGGAGGAGGTGAGCAGTTCTTC. Translated, it gives CASSLELAGGGEQFF.

V and J are TRBV29-1 and TRBJ1-1; D not resolved. Germline V gives CDR1 SQVTM, CDR2 ANQGSEA. This CDR3 has 13 amino acids. V was shortened by 4 bases and J by 4 bases, with 13 bases between the two germline ends. CDR3 residues: CSVGAKVGTEAFF. The DNA of the CDR3 is TGCAGCGTTGGGGCCAAGGTAGGCACTGAAGCTTTCTTT. The full variable domain, with the rest looked up from reference TRBV29-1 and TRBJ1-1, is SAVISQKPSRDICQRGTSLTIQCQVDSQVTMMFWYRQQPGQSLTLIATANQGSEATYESGFVIDKFPISRPNLTFSTLTVSNMSPEDSSIYLCSVGAKVGTEAFFGQGTRLTVV.

The chain links TRBV6-6 to TRBJ2-4; the match to TRBD2 covers 7 bases. Germline V lookup: CDR1 MNHNY, CDR2 SVGAGI (reference sequence). V lost 5 bases, J lost 1 base, and 14 bases stayed unmatched. There are 18 residues in the CDR3. CDR3 bases: TGTGCCAGCAGTCGCGGGGTCCGGGACTACTCGGCCAAAAACATTCAGTACTTC. Translating it yields CASSRGVRDYSAKNIQYF.

This clone was detected a few times. This rearrangement joins TRBV19 to TRBJ2-7; 8 bases map to TRBD2. The germline gives CDR1 LNHDA, CDR2 SQIVND (reference sequence). The CDR3 contains 15 residues. V gave up 4 bases and J gave up 0 bases; unmatched junction bases: 5. CDR3 coding DNA: TGTGCCAGTAGTAACCCGGGGGGGCGCTCCTACGAGCAGTACTTC. This sequence encodes CASSNPGGRSYEQYF.

The CDR3 DNA reads as TGTGCCACCAGCAGTTCGGGGGGCCTCTACGAGCAGTACTTC. Its protein is CATSSSGGLYEQYF. V gene TRBV15 combines with J gene TRBJ2-7; a possible D gene is TRBD2 (7 bases). Trimming shortened V by 3 bases and J by 3 bases, and 12 bases separated the two germline ends. Germline CDR1 LNHNV, CDR2 YYDKDF (reference sequence). This CDR3 is 14 amino acids long.

The chain joins TRBV19 to TRBJ2-7; maybe TRBD1 (5 bases). V lost 6 bases and J 7 bases, leaving 19 bases between the germline ends. CDR3 length: 14 amino acids. CDR1 and CDR2 from the germline V gene are LNHDA and SQIVND (reference sequence). The CDR3 DNA reads as TGTGCCAGTAGCCCCGAGCAGGGCTGGGGAGAGCAGTACTTC. This translates into CASSPEQGWGEQYF.

This clone was counted between two and nine times. The CDR3 DNA is TGTGCCAGCAGTTTAACTAGCGGTTACGAGCAGTACTTC. This translates into CASSLTSGYEQYF. The V and J genes are TRBV12-3 or TRBV12-4 and TRBJ2-7; TRBD2 matches 8 bases. The CDR3 runs to 13 residues. V lost 2 bases and J lost 4; bases outside the gene matches: 1.

The gene calls are TRBV5-1 and TRBJ1-4; D might be TRBD1 (5 bases). The V and J ends lost 0 bases and 0 bases respectively, with 12 bases between them. Germline V gene lookup returns CDR1 SGHRS and CDR2 YFSETQ. The CDR3 is 17 residues long. CDR3 coding DNA: TGCGCCAGCAGCTTGGCCCCTCAGGGTGCAACTAATGAAAAACTGTTTTTT. It is translated as CASSLAPQGATNEKLFF.

The chain uses TRBV5-1 and TRBJ2-3; maybe TRBD2 (5 bases). There are 14 residues in the CDR3. The germline CDR1 and CDR2 sequences are SGHRS and YFSETQ. V dropped 2 bases and J dropped 1 base, with 8 bases sitting between them. The CDR3 is CASSLGGRTDTQYF. DNA of the CDR3: TGCGCCAGCAGCTTAGGCGGGCGCACAGATACGCAGTATTTT.

V is TRBV27 and J is TRBJ1-2, with TRBD1 matching 7 bases. Losses at the gene ends were 4 bases for V and 1 base for J; bases not matched to a gene: 3. CDR3 length equals 14 residues. The germline V gene encodes CDR1 MNHEY and CDR2 SMNVEV (reference sequence). The CDR3 region is CASSSGQVNYGYTF. The CDR3 DNA is TGTGCCAGCAGTTCAGGACAGGTTAACTATGGCTACACCTTC.

The gene calls are TRBV19 and TRBJ1-1, with 7 nucleotides matching TRBD1. Trimming removed 6 bases from V and 1 base from J; junction bases left unmatched: 11. CDR1 is LNHDA, CDR2 SQIVND, per germline (reference sequence). CDR3 length: 16 residues. CDR3: CASRRVAGGSNTEAFF. The CDR3 nucleotides read TGTGCCAGTAGAAGGGTCGCAGGGGGTTCGAACACTGAAGCTTTCTTT.

This clone has just a few counts. This chain uses TRBV5-1 with TRBJ1-1, with D possibly matching TRBD1 (5 bases). The CDR3 consists of 13 residues. The V and J ends lost 7 bases and 6 bases respectively, with 16 bases between them. The germline V gene has CDR1 SGHRS and CDR2 YFSETQ. The CDR3 nucleotides are TGCGCCAGCGGGCCGGGGGGGACTGCTGAAGCTTTCTTT. It specifies CASGPGGTAEAFF.

This clone was counted only a few times. This sequence joins TRBV7-8 and TRBJ1-1; 7 bases line up with TRBD1. Germline V gene data show CDR1 as SGHVS and CDR2 as FQNEAQ. The CDR3 has 16 amino acids. V lost 5 bases and J lost 0; bases outside the gene matches: 9. CDR3 sequence: CASSPGQVLMNTEAFF. CDR3 DNA sequence: TGTGCCAGCAGCCCAGGACAGGTTCTTATGAACACTGAAGCTTTCTTT.